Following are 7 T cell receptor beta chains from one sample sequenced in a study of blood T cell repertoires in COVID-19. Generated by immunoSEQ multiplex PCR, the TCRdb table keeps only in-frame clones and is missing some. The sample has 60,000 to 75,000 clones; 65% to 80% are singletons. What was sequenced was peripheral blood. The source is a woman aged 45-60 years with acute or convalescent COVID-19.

For the CDR3, the DNA is TGTGCCAGCAGTTCAGAGACAGGGTTCTACAATGAGCAGTTCTTC. Protein: CASSSETGFYNEQFF. V usage is TRBV27 and J usage is TRBJ2-1; 7 nucleotides line up with TRBD1. The junction had 6 bases not matched to a gene; V was cut back by 4 bases and J by 3 bases. The CDR3 is 15 residues long. Germline CDR1 is MNHEY and CDR2 is SMNVEV (reference sequence).

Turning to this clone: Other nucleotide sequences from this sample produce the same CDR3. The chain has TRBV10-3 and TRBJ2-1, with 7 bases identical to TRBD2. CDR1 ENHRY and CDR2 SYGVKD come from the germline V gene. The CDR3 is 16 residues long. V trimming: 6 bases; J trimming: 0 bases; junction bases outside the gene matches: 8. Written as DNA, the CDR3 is TGTGCCATCAGGGGTAGTGGCGGGAGCTCCTACAATGAGCAGTTCTTC. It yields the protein CAIRGSGGSSYNEQFF.

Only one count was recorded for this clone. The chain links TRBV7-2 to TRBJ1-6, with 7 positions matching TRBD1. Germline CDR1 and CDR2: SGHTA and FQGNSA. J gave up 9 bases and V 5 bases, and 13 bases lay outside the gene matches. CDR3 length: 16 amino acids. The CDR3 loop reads CASSTGQPLGGSPLHF. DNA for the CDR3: TGTGCCAGCAGCACGGGACAGCCACTGGGGGGTTCACCCCTCCACTTT.

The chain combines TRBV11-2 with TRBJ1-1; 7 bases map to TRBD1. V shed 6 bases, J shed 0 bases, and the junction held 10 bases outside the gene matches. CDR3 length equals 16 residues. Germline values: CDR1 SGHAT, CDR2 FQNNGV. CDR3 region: CASRRTGQFMNTEAFF. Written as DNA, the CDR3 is TGTGCCAGCAGACGAACGGGACAGTTCATGAACACTGAAGCTTTCTTT.

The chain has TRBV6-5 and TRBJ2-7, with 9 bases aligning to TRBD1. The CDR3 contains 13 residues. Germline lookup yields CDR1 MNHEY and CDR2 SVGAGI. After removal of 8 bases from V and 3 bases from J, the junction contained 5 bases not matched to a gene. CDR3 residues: CASPRDRDYEQYF. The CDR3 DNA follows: TGTGCCAGCCCCAGGGACAGGGACTACGAGCAGTACTTC.

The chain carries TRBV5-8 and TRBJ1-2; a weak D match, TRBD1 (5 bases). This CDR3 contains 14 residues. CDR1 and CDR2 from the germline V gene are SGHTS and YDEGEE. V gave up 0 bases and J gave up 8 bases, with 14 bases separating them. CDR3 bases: TGTGCCAGCAGCTTGGCGGGACTAACAGTAGGCTACACCTTC. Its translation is CASSLAGLTVGYTF.

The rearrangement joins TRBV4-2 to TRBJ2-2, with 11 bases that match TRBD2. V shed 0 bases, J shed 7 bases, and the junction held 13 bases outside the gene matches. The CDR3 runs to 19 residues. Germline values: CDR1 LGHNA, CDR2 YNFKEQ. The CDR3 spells CASSQEALAGARGFGELFF. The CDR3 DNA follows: TGTGCCAGCAGCCAAGAGGCACTAGCGGGAGCTCGGGGGTTCGGGGAGCTGTTTTTT.